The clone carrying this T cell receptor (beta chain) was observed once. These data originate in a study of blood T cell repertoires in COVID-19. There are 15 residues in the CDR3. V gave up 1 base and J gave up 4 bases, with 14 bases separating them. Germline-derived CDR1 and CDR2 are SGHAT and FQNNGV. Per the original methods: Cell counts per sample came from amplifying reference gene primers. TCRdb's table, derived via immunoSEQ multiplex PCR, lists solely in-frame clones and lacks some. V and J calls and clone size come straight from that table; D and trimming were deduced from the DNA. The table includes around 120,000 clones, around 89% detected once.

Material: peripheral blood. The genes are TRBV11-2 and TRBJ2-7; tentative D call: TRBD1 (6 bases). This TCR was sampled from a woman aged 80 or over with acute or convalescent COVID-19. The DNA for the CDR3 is TGTGCCAGCAGCTTAGGGGCTGGGGGCAAGTACGAGCAGTACTTC. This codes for CASSLGAGGKYEQYF.